Presented here are 10 T cell receptor beta chains from one specimen sequenced in a study of cytomegalovirus exposure and HLA in healthy donors. Both 60 Vbeta primers and 13 Jbeta primers went into the PCR. Assay used: immunoSEQ multiplex PCR; TCRdb lists only in-frame clones, some missing. The sample lists approximately 110,000 clones, roughly 66% occurring once. Sample: PBMCs. These receptors were collected from a man aged 55 to 70 in good health and CMV-seropositive.

This clone was detected once. DNA of the CDR3: TGTGCCAGCAGCCGGGGGGAGGTAGGCTCACCCCTCCACTTT. Translation: CASSRGEVGSPLHF. The V gene is TRBV5-6, the J gene TRBJ1-6; a possible D gene is TRBD1 (5 bases). The CDR3 is made up of 14 amino acids. The V and J ends lost 4 bases and 10 bases respectively, with 15 bases between them. CDR1 and CDR2 from the germline V gene are SGHDT and YYEEEE.

This clone was counted a single time. The chain combines TRBV10-3 with TRBJ1-6; 12 positions agree with TRBD1. After removal of 5 bases from V and 10 bases from J, the junction contained 6 bases not matched to a gene. Germline lookup yields CDR1 ENHRY and CDR2 SYGVKD. There are 15 residues in the CDR3. CDR3 DNA: TGTGCCATCAGTACTACCGGGACAGGGGGCTCACCCCTCCACTTT. Its translation is CAISTTGTGGSPLHF.

V gene TRBV19 combines with J gene TRBJ2-3; D is possibly TRBD1 (5 bases). This CDR3 spans 13 amino acids. Between the trimmed V and J ends, which lost 2 bases and 4 bases, there was a span of 7 bases. Germline-derived CDR1 and CDR2 are LNHDA and SQIVND (reference sequence). The CDR3, as DNA: TGTGCCAGTAGTATAAGGGGCCCAGATACGCAGTATTTT. Translated: CASSIRGPDTQYF.

The chain employs TRBV4-2 and TRBJ1-2, with D possibly being TRBD1 (5 bases). The CDR3 spans 15 residues. V was shortened by 0 bases and J by 7 bases, with 15 bases between the two germline ends. Germline CDR1 is LGHNA and CDR2 is YNFKEQ. The CDR3 reads CASSQDRLGRVGYTF. CDR3 DNA: TGTGCCAGCAGCCAAGATCGTCTGGGCAGGGTTGGCTACACCTTC.

This clone was seen a few times. The chain carries TRBV5-1 and TRBJ1-1, with D possibly TRBD1 on 5 matching bases. Germline CDR1 reads SGHRS; CDR2 reads YFSETQ. V gave up 6 bases and J gave up 1 base, with 13 bases separating them. This CDR3 region has 14 residues. The CDR3 here is CASNALGGNTEAFF. The CDR3, as DNA: TGCGCCAGCAACGCCCTGGGGGGGAACACTGAAGCTTTCTTT.

The V and J genes are TRBV7-9 and TRBJ1-6; perhaps TRBD1 as D (5 bases). Germline values: CDR1 SEHNR, CDR2 FQNEAQ (reference sequence). The CDR3 runs to 15 residues. V was trimmed by 1 base and J by 7 bases, leaving 11 bases between them. CDR3 nucleotide sequence: TGTGCCAGCAGCTTAGGGGGGGGAAACAATTCACCCCTCCACTTT. Translating gives CASSLGGGNNSPLHF. The complete variable domain, with remaining parts taken from reference TRBV7-9 and TRBJ1-6, reads DTGVSQNPRHKITKRGQNVTFRCDPISEHNRLYWYRQTLGQGPEFLTYFQNEAQLEKSRLLSDRFSAERPKGSFSTLEIQRTEQGDSAMYLCASSLGGGNNSPLHFGNGTRLTVT.

The chain has TRBV7-6 and TRBJ2-1, with 16 bases aligning to TRBD2. CDR3 length: 18 residues. Germline lookup yields CDR1 SGHVS and CDR2 FNYEAQ. Trimming removed 4 bases from V and 8 bases from J; junction bases left unmatched: 11. The CDR3 DNA is TGTGCCAGCAGCTCCGGGACTAGCGGGGGGGCTTTACACCATGAGCAGTTCTTC. Translation: CASSSGTSGGALHHEQFF.

This clone was counted only a few times. The CDR3 DNA follows: TGTGCCAGCAGCCGGGACAGGGTGAACACTGAAGCTTTCTTT. Amino acids: CASSRDRVNTEAFF. The rearrangement joins TRBV5-4 to TRBJ1-1; TRBD1 agrees at 9 bases. This CDR3 contains 14 residues. V was clipped by 4 bases and J by 0 bases; unmatched bases: 1. Germline V gene lookup returns CDR1 SGHNT and CDR2 YYREEE (reference sequence).

This clone appeared once. The chain carries TRBV7-3 and TRBJ2-1; 7 nucleotides align to TRBD1. After removal of 4 bases from V and 5 bases from J, the junction contained 2 bases not matched to a gene. Germline CDR1 SGHTA, CDR2 FQGTGA. This CDR3 has 13 amino acids. CDR3 sequence reads: CASSSTGNNEQFF. CDR3 DNA sequence: TGTGCCAGCAGCTCGACAGGGAACAATGAGCAGTTCTTC.

The chain employs TRBV9 and TRBJ2-5; the match to TRBD2 covers 15 bases. After removal of 0 bases from V and 4 bases from J, the junction contained 4 bases not matched to a gene. Looked up from germline, CDR1 is SGDLS and CDR2 is YYNGEE. The CDR3 extends over 17 amino acids. The CDR3 protein is CASSVGTSGGAGETQYF. The CDR3 DNA reads as TGTGCCAGCAGCGTAGGGACTAGCGGGGGGGCGGGAGAGACCCAGTACTTC.